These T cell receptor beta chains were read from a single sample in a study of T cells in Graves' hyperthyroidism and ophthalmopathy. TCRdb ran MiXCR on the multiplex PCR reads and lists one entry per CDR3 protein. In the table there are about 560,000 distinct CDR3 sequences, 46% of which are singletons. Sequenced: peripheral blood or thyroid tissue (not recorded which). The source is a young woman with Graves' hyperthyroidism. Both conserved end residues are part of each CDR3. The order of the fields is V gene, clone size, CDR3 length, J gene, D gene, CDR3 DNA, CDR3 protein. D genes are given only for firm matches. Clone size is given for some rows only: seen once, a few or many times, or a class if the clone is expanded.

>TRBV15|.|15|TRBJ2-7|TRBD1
TGTGCCACCAGCTTGAGGGGGCAGGACTCCTACGAGCAGTACTTC
CATSLRGQDSYEQYF
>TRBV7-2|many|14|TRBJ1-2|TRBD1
TGTGCCAGCAGCGCCCTAGGACAGGCCTCTGGCTACACCTTC
CASSALGQASGYTF
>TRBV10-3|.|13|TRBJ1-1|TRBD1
TGTGCCATCACCGAAGGGACAGGGAATGAAGCTTTCTTT
CAITEGTGNEAFF
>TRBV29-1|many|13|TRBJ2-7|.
TGCAGCGCCGTACTCAGCGGACACTACGAGCAGTACTTC
CSAVLSGHYEQYF
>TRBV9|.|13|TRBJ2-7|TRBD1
TGTGCCAGCAGCGCGGACAGGGCGGACGAGCAGTACTTC
CASSADRADEQYF
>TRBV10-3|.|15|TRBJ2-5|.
TGTGCCATCAGTGAGTCGAAGGCAGTGAATCAGCCCCAGTACTTC
CAISESKAVNQPQYF
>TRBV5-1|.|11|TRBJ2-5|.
TGCGCCAGCAGCTTGACAGCAACCCGAATCTTC
CASSLTATRIF
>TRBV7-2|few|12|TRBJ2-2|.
TGTGCCAGCAGCTACGACACCGGGGAGCTGTTTTTT
CASSYDTGELFF
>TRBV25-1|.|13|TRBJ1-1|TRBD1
TGTGCCAGAAAGGGACAGTTGAACACTGAAGCTTTCTTT
CARKGQLNTEAFF
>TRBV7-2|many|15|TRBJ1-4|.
TGTGCCAGCAGTTTCCGCCATGCAACTAATGAAAAACTGTTTTTT
CASSFRHATNEKLFF
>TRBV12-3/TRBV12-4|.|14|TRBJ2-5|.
TGTGCCAGCAGTTTCGGCAGGGGAACTCAGCCCCAGTACTTC
CASSFGRGTQPQYF
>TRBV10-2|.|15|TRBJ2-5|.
TGCGCCAGCAGTGAGTCTGGGGGGTTTGGGGAGACCCAGTACTTC
CASSESGGFGETQYF
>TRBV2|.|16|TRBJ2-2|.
TGTGCCAGCAGTGAAACGCGGGTCCAGAACACTGGGGAGCTGTTTTTT
CASSETRVQNTGELFF
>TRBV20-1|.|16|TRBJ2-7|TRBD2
TGCAGTGCTGTTAATCCGGGACTAGCGGGGACCTACGAGCAGTACTTC
CSAVNPGLAGTYEQYF
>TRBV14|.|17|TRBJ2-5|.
TGTGCCAGCAGCCAAGAAAGGGGCCCGGTCCGTCAAGAGACCCAGTACTTC
CASSQERGPVRQETQYF
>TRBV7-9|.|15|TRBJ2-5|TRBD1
TGCGCCAGCAGCCAACCGGGACAGGCCAGCAGGGCCCAGTACTTC
CASSQPGQASRAQYF
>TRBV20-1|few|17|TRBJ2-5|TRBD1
TGCAGTGCTCGCCCCCCCTTGGGACAGGTGGGAGAGGAGACCCAGTACTTC
CSARPPLGQVGEETQYF
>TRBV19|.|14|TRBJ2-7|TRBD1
TGTGCCAGTAGTAGACAGGGCGGGTTTTACGAGCAGTACTTC
CASSRQGGFYEQYF
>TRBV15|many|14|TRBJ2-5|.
TGTGCCACCAGCACCCAGGAGGTGGAAGAGACCCAGTACTTC
CATSTQEVEETQYF
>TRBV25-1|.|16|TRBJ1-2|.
TGTGCCAGCAGAGATGGAAGGGGGGCCGGGGACTATGGCTACACCTTC
CASRDGRGAGDYGYTF
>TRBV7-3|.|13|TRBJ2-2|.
TGTGCCAGTAACCAGGGTATCCCCGGGGAGCTGTTTTTT
CASNQGIPGELFF
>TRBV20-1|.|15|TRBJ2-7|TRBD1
TGCAGTGCTAGAGATCCAGGGACAGGGGGCTACGAGCAGTACTTC
CSARDPGTGGYEQYF
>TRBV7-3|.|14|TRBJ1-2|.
TGTGCCAGCAGCTTTAGTCTTAAGACGTATGGCTACACCTTC
CASSFSLKTYGYTF
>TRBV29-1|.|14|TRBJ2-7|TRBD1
TGCAGCGTAGAGGACAGGGACAGGCCCTACGAGCAGTACTTC
CSVEDRDRPYEQYF
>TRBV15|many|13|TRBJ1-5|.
TGTGCCACCAGCAGACAGAACAATCAGCCCCAGCATTTT
CATSRQNNQPQHF
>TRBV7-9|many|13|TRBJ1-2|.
TGTGCCAGCAGCCCCGGATGGGGAAATGGCTACACCTTC
CASSPGWGNGYTF
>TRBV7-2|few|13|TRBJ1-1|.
TGTGCCAGCAGACCTACACCGAACACTGAAGCTTTCTTT
CASRPTPNTEAFF
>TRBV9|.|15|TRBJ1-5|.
TGTGCCAGCAGCGTAGCTTACAGGGGCAATCAGCCCCAGCATTTT
CASSVAYRGNQPQHF
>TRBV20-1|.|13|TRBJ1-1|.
TGCAGCGCTCCCCGGGGGGGGGCGAACAGGGCTTTCTTT
CSAPRGGANRAFF
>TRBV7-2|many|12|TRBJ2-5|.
TGTGCCAGCAGCCTTCAATGGAAGACCCAGTACTTC
CASSLQWKTQYF
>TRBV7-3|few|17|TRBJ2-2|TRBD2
TGTGCCAGCAGCTTGGACGGGACTAGCGGCAACACCGGGGAGCTGTTTTTT
CASSLDGTSGNTGELFF
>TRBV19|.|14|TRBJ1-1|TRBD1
TGTGCCAGTAGTACAGACAGGGGGCCTGTTGAAGCTTTCTTT
CASSTDRGPVEAFF
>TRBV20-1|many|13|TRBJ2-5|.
TGCAGTGCTAGCCCCTCGTACCAAGAGACCCAGTACTTC
CSASPSYQETQYF
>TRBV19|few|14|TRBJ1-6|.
TGTGCCAGTAGTGTGACGGGCGGGTATTCACCCCTCCACTTT
CASSVTGGYSPLHF
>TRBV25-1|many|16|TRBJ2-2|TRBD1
TGTGCCAGCAGTGAAGCCCGGGACAGGAACACCGGGGAGCTGTTTTTT
CASSEARDRNTGELFF
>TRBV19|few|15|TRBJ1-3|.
TGTGCCAGTAGTGCAGCCACGAGCTCTGGAAACACCATATATTTT
CASSAATSSGNTIYF
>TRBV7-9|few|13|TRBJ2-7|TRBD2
TGTGCCAGCAGCCCCCCGGGGGGGCCGGAGCAGTACTTC
CASSPPGGPEQYF
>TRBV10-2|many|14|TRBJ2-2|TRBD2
TGCGCCAGCAGTGAGTCGGCTAGCGGGAGGGAGCTGTTTTTT
CASSESASGRELFF
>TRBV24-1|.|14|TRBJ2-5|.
TGTGCCAGCAGTAAGGGGATTAAGCAAGAGACCCAGTACTTC
CASSKGIKQETQYF
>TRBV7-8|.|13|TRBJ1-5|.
TGTGCCAGCAGTACAGGGACCAATCAGCCCCAGCATTTT
CASSTGTNQPQHF
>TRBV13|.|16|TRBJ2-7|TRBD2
TGTGCCAGCAGCTTAGGCTCGGGACTACCCTCCTACGAGCAGTACTTC
CASSLGSGLPSYEQYF
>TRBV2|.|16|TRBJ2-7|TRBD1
TGTGCCAGCAAGCTTACCGGGACAGGGGAGAGGAACGAGCAGTACTTC
CASKLTGTGERNEQYF
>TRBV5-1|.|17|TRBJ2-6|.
TGCGCCAGCACCAAGAGGGGGGAGCGCTCTGGGGCCAACGTCCTGACTTTC
CASTKRGERSGANVLTF
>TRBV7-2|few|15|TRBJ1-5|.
TGTGCCAGCAGCTTAATGGCAGGGAGCAATCAGCCCCAGCATTTT
CASSLMAGSNQPQHF
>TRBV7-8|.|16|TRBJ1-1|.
TGTGCCAGCAGTTACTCGACAGACCGATCGAACACTGAAGCTTTCTTT
CASSYSTDRSNTEAFF
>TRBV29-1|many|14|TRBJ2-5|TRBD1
TGCAGCGTTGACGGTCAGGGGGCCGGCGAGACCCAGTACTTC
CSVDGQGAGETQYF
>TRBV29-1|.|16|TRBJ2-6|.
TGCAGCGTTGAGACGGGGATGAACACTGGGGCCAACGTCCTGACTTTC
CSVETGMNTGANVLTF
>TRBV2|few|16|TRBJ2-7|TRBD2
TGTGCCAGCGATGGGACTAGCGGGAGGCCCGAGGACGAGCAGTACTTC
CASDGTSGRPEDEQYF